The 16 T cell receptor beta chains presented below share a single source sample, sequenced in a study of T cells in Graves' hyperthyroidism and ophthalmopathy. Amplification yielded TCR beta CDR3 regions, with RNA transcripts as the source. HTBI primers drove first-round RT-PCR of the TCR CDR3. TCRdb re-called the multiplex PCR reads through MiXCR, storing one row per CDR3 protein. The profile shows 450,000 to 650,000 distinct CDR3 sequences, over 15% of them singletons. The sequencing sample was made of blood. The receptors were sampled from a woman aged 18 to 35 with Graves' ophthalmopathy.

The chain recombines TRBV4-3 with TRBJ2-5; 9 bases line up with TRBD2. The germline CDR1 and CDR2 sequences are LGHNA and YSLEER. The CDR3 extends over 17 amino acids. The junction had 10 bases not matched to a gene; V was cut back by 0 bases and J by 5 bases. CDR3 residues: CASSQDFDSGSFETQYF. The CDR3 DNA follows: TGCGCCAGCAGCCAAGATTTCGATAGCGGGAGTTTCGAGACCCAGTACTTC.

Details on this clonotype: This may arise from a read error, as a much more abundant clone is one base away. The chain couples TRBV6-1 to TRBJ2-6; D uncertain. This CDR3 is built from 15 residues. V was shortened by 5 bases and J by 7 bases, with 15 bases between the two germline ends. Germline V gene data show CDR1 as MNHNS and CDR2 as SASEGT. The CDR3 nucleotides are TGTGCCAGCAGTCCTACGGTCTCTTGTGCCAACGTCCTGACTTTC. Its translation: CASSPTVSCANVLTF.

A few counts support this clonotype. The chain employs TRBV5-5 and TRBJ2-2; 8 nucleotides align to TRBD1. Losses at the gene ends were 4 bases for V and 6 bases for J; bases not matched to a gene: 11. There are 16 residues in the CDR3. Per germline, CDR1 SGHKS and CDR2 YYEKEE (reference sequence). CDR3: CASSLGGTGGSGELFF. The CDR3 DNA is TGTGCCAGCAGCCTGGGAGGCACAGGGGGGTCCGGGGAGCTGTTTTTT. The full variable domain, its missing parts supplied by reference TRBV5-5 and TRBJ2-2, is DAGVTQSPTHLIKTRGQQVTLRCSPISGHKSVSWYQQVLGQGPQFIFQYYEKEERGRGNFPDRFSARQFPNYSSELNVNALLLGDSALYLCASSLGGTGGSGELFFGEGSRLTVL.

This clonotype was counted a few times. J is TRBJ1-1 and V is TRBV25-1; D unclear. Germline V gene lookup returns CDR1 MGHDK and CDR2 SYGVNS. V lost 3 bases and J 8 bases, leaving 13 bases between the germline ends. The CDR3 covers 13 residues. The CDR3 here is CASSDHRSSEAFF. The CDR3 DNA sequence: TGTGCCAGCAGTGACCACCGAAGTTCGGAAGCTTTCTTT.

This clonotype was counted many times. The chain has TRBV20-1 and TRBJ2-1; 13 bases fit TRBD2. CDR3 size: 18 residues. V gave up 0 bases and J gave up 2 bases; unmatched junction bases: 7. Germline V gene lookup returns CDR1 DFQATT and CDR2 SNEGSKA (reference sequence). CDR3 sequence (DNA): TGCAGTGCTAGAGATCTGGCACTAGCGGGAGGGCCCTACAATGAGCAGTTCTTC. Its translation: CSARDLALAGGPYNEQFF.

In its sample, this clonotype was seen a few times. This chain uses TRBV20-1 with TRBJ2-7; tentatively, D is TRBD1 or TRBD2 (5 bases each). The germline V gene has CDR1 DFQATT and CDR2 SNEGSKA (reference sequence). CDR3 length: 16 amino acids. V lost 2 bases and J lost 0, with 17 bases in between. As DNA, the CDR3 is TGCAGTGCTAGACCCCACGGGGCAGGGCGCTCCTACGAGCAGTACTTC. Translation gives CSARPHGAGRSYEQYF.

The chain recombines TRBV27 with TRBJ1-2; D remains ambiguous. The CDR3 totals 13 residues. The germline V gene encodes CDR1 MNHEY and CDR2 SMNVEV (reference sequence). V was trimmed by 6 bases and J by 5 bases, leaving 13 bases between them. This CDR3 is CASRPWATYGYTF. Here the CDR3 DNA reads TGTGCCAGCAGGCCATGGGCAACTTATGGCTACACCTTC.

This clonotype showed up just a few times. The chain combines TRBV27 with TRBJ1-6, with unresolved D. The CDR3 runs to 14 residues. The germline gives CDR1 MNHEY, CDR2 SMNVEV (reference sequence). Trimming pared 0 bases from V and 8 bases from J, leaving 8 bases between. CDR3 amino acids: CASSLSGLDSPLHF. The CDR3 DNA reads as TGTGCCAGCAGTTTATCGGGTTTGGATTCACCCCTCCACTTT.

This clonotype was observed a handful of times. This sequence joins TRBV30 and TRBJ2-3; the match to TRBD2 covers 9 bases. The junction had 6 bases not matched to a gene; V was cut back by 2 bases and J by 3 bases. From germline, CDR1 is GTSNPN and CDR2 SVGIG (reference sequence). The CDR3 sequence is 15 residues long. The CDR3 region is CAWSYHSGSTDTQYF. DNA for the CDR3: TGTGCCTGGAGTTACCATAGCGGGAGTACAGATACGCAGTATTTT.

In its sample, this clonotype was seen many times. The chain combines TRBV2 with TRBJ1-2, with D unresolved. The germline CDR1 and CDR2 sequences are SNHLY and FYNNEI. With 5 bases removed from V and 3 bases from J, the gap between germline ends came to 10 bases. CDR3 length: 13 amino acids. DNA of the CDR3: TGTGCCAGCAGTTTAGGGCGCGACTATGGCTACACCTTC. This gives the protein CASSLGRDYGYTF.

This clonotype was found many times. CDR3: CASSWAQGEQYF. Here the CDR3 DNA reads TGTGCCAGCAGCTGGGCGCAGGGCGAGCAGTACTTC. The chain carries TRBV7-2 and TRBJ2-7; TRBD1 might be the D (5 bases). Germline loops: CDR1 SGHTA, CDR2 FQGNSA. Trimming cost V 4 bases and J 6 bases, with 10 bases left between them. The CDR3 is 12 residues long.

This clonotype was recorded many times. Sequence at one end of the junction differs from germline and may be a read error. The V call is TRBV2, the J call TRBJ2-1; the D is unclear. The CDR3 runs to 12 residues. Germline V lookup: CDR1 SNHLY, CDR2 FYNNEI. The CDR3 DNA sequence: TGTGCCAGCACTGAATCCTACAATGAGCAGTTCTTC. This sequence encodes CASTESYNEQFF.

This clonotype was observed at least ten times. The chain is built from TRBV6-1 and TRBJ2-3; D call uncertain. Per the germline V gene, CDR1 is MNHNS and CDR2 is SASEGT. The V gene lost 6 bases and the J gene lost 2 bases, with 9 bases spanning the gap. This CDR3 has 13 residues. The CDR3 DNA reads as TGTGCCAGCAGCCCCGCCAACACAGATACGCAGTATTTT. Residues: CASSPANTDTQYF.

Regarding this clonotype: A read error may be the cause here, since a much bigger clone is one base away. For the CDR3, the DNA is TGTACCAGCAGTTACTCGAAGGGCAGGGGGCAGACCGGGGAGCTGTTTTTT. It specifies CTSSYSKGRGQTGELFF. The chain uses TRBV6-2 or TRBV6-3 and TRBJ2-2; 8 nucleotides align to TRBD1. Germline-derived CDR1 and CDR2 are MNHEY and SVGEGT. The CDR3 runs 17 residues.

This clonotype occurred many times. The rearrangement uses TRBV20-1 and TRBJ2-1; unclear D gene. CDR3 size: 16 residues. From germline, CDR1 is DFQATT and CDR2 SNEGSKA (reference sequence). The V gene lost 2 bases and the J gene lost 4 bases, with 18 bases spanning the gap. The CDR3 DNA is TGCAGTGCTAGATCGTCGGTGAGCGAGAGGTACAATGAGCAGTTCTTC. It yields the protein CSARSSVSERYNEQFF.

This sequence joins TRBV12-3 or TRBV12-4 and TRBJ1-2, with a weak D call TRBD1 (6 bases). The V end was cut by 6 bases, the J end by 7 bases, with 18 bases between. The CDR3 length is 14 residues. This CDR3 reads CASSIRGGGGGYTF. Here the CDR3 DNA reads TGTGCCAGCAGCATACGAGGGGGGGGGGGTGGCTACACCTTC.